The 26 T cell receptor beta chains below come from one sample, sequenced in a study of T cell responses to AZD1222 COVID-19 vaccine. The repertoire was sequenced with immunoSEQ multiplex PCR; TCRdb's copy has only in-frame clones and lacks some. Of 20,000 to 30,000 clones listed, approximately 88% are singletons. The sequencing here drew on peripheral blood, taken 28 days after the second AZD1222 dose. All receptors come from an adult who received the AZD1222 COVID-19 vaccine.

V is TRBV11-1 and J is TRBJ2-5, with D perhaps matching TRBD1 (5 bases). Trimming took 1 base from V and 7 from J, leaving 16 bases between them. Germline CDR1 reads SGHAT; CDR2 reads FQDESV (reference sequence). The CDR3 runs to 15 residues. The CDR3 nucleotides read TGTGCCAGCAGCTTAGGGAGCAGGGCCATCGGGACCCAGTACTTC. It yields the protein CASSLGSRAIGTQYF.

The chain combines TRBV5-4 with TRBJ1-3; D gene uncertain. This CDR3 has 16 amino acids. Trimming left V 0 bases short and J 0 bases short, with 10 bases between. Germline CDR1 and CDR2: SGHNT and YYREEE (reference sequence). The CDR3 sequence is CASSLAGGYSGNTIYF. For the CDR3, the DNA is TGTGCCAGCAGCTTGGCCGGAGGGTACTCTGGAAACACCATATATTTT.

The chain couples TRBV2 to TRBJ2-5; the match to TRBD1 covers 8 bases. The CDR3 loop spans 13 amino acids. The junction had 5 bases not matched to a gene; V was cut back by 6 bases and J by 5 bases. From germline, CDR1 is SNHLY and CDR2 FYNNEI. DNA of the CDR3: TGTGCCAGCAGCCCGACAGGGGTTGAGACCCAGTACTTC. Translating it yields CASSPTGVETQYF.

This chain connects TRBV9 to TRBJ2-5, with D uncertain. In germline, CDR1 is SGDLS, CDR2 YYNGEE. The CDR3 is 13 amino acids. V lost 0 bases, J lost 5 bases, and 8 bases lay in between. The CDR3 coding sequence is TGTGCCAGCAGCGTAGCTGAGACGGAGACCCAGTACTTC. Translating gives CASSVAETETQYF.

This chain links TRBV5-6 with TRBJ1-5, with D possibly TRBD1 on 5 matching bases. The V and J ends lost 0 bases and 4 bases respectively, with 11 bases between them. The CDR3 contains 15 residues. Germline CDR1 reads SGHDT; CDR2 reads YYEEEE. For the CDR3, the DNA is TGTGCCAGCAGCTTGGCCCTGACAGAGAATCAGCCCCAGCATTTT. Protein: CASSLALTENQPQHF.

The chain carries TRBV21-1 and TRBJ2-6; the D call in the table, TRBD2, was not verified against the DNA. TRBV21-1 is tagged as a pseudogene. The CDR3 is made up of 19 amino acids. The CDR3 sequence: CASSKCLGLAGMGANVLTF. The CDR3 nucleotides are TGTGCCAGCAGCAAATGCTTGGGACTAGCGGGGATGGGGGCCAACGTCCTGACTTTC.

There are a few counts of this clone. This rearrangement joins TRBV18 to TRBJ1-5; maybe TRBD1 (5 bases). Germline CDR1 reads KGHSH; CDR2 reads LQKENI. Trimming took 2 bases from V and 1 from J, leaving 12 bases between them. The CDR3 length is 16 residues. In nucleotides, the CDR3 is TGTGCCAGCTCACCAGGGGCCACCGACAGCAATCAGCCCCAGCATTTT. This translates into CASSPGATDSNQPQHF.

The rearrangement joins TRBV20-1 to TRBJ2-1; D remains ambiguous. V lost 6 bases and J lost 9, with 12 bases in between. Germline lookup yields CDR1 DFQATT and CDR2 SNEGSKA (reference sequence). This CDR3 spans 11 amino acids. The CDR3, as DNA: TGCAGTGCCTCGGATGGCGCTGAGCAGTTCTTC. Amino acids: CSASDGAEQFF.

The CDR3 here is CASSLTTGNEQFF. CDR3 sequence (DNA): TGTGCCAGCAGCCTAACGACAGGGAATGAGCAGTTCTTC. The V call is TRBV13, the J call TRBJ2-1; TRBD1 aligns across 7 bases. The V segment lost 5 bases and the J segment 7 bases; nucleotides outside the gene matches: 5. The CDR3 contains 13 residues. Germline loops: CDR1 PRHDT, CDR2 FYEKMQ (reference sequence).

The chain links TRBV11-3 to TRBJ2-5; D remains ambiguous. Trimming removed 5 bases from V and 5 bases from J, with 18 bases in between. This CDR3 is built from 15 residues. Germline CDR1 and CDR2: SGHNT and YENEEA. This CDR3 reads CASSASPTATETQYF. In DNA form, the CDR3 reads TGTGCCAGCAGCGCCTCACCCACGGCCACGGAGACCCAGTACTTC.

The J gene is TRBJ1-1, the V gene TRBV28; D not resolved. The germline V gene encodes CDR1 MDHEN and CDR2 SYDVKM. Trimming left V 4 bases short and J 5 bases short, with 5 bases between. The CDR3 contains 11 residues. In nucleotides, the CDR3 is TGTGCCAGCAGTTCAAATACTGAAGCTTTCTTT. Translating it yields CASSSNTEAFF.

The V gene is TRBV5-1, the J gene TRBJ2-3; D gene ambiguous. V was trimmed by 5 bases and J by 2 bases, leaving 9 bases between them. The CDR3 has 13 amino acids. Germline V lookup: CDR1 SGHRS, CDR2 YFSETQ. The DNA for the CDR3 is TGCGCCAGCAGTACCGAGCCCACAGATACGCAGTATTTT. Protein product: CASSTEPTDTQYF.

This clone was observed once. This chain joins TRBV5-1 and TRBJ1-1; D is perhaps TRBD1 (6 bases). The V and J ends lost 5 bases and 1 base respectively, with 12 bases between them. This CDR3 comprises 14 residues. The germline gives CDR1 SGHRS, CDR2 YFSETQ. The CDR3 protein is CASSSGGANTEAFF. The CDR3 nucleotides read TGCGCCAGCAGTAGCGGGGGGGCGAACACTGAAGCTTTCTTT.

The gene calls are TRBV2 and TRBJ1-1; D may be TRBD1 (5 bases). The CDR3 covers 13 residues. V lost 5 bases and J lost 3, with 10 bases in between. From germline, CDR1 is SNHLY and CDR2 FYNNEI. The CDR3 coding sequence is TGTGCCAGCAGTTGGGGAGGGGACACTGAAGCTTTCTTT. Translated: CASSWGGDTEAFF.

The J gene is TRBJ2-3, the V gene TRBV2, with a weak D call TRBD1 (5 bases). This CDR3 comprises 12 residues. V dropped 7 bases and J dropped 1 base, with 6 bases sitting between them. Germline V lookup: CDR1 SNHLY, CDR2 FYNNEI. As DNA, the CDR3 is TGTGCCAGCAAGACAGGCACAGATACGCAGTATTTT. Protein sequence: CASKTGTDTQYF.

The chain carries TRBV7-6 and TRBJ2-3; TRBD2 matches at 10 bases. Germline V gene data show CDR1 as SGHVS and CDR2 as FNYEAQ. The CDR3 consists of 16 residues. With 2 bases clipped from V and 1 base from J, the junction kept 3 bases outside the gene matches. This chain's CDR3 is CASSLRLAGGTDTQYF. CDR3 DNA: TGTGCCAGCAGCTTAAGGCTAGCGGGGGGCACAGATACGCAGTATTTT.

The V and J genes are TRBV6-4 and TRBJ1-1; D may be TRBD1 (6 bases). This CDR3 is 11 amino acids long. V lost 3 bases and J lost 8, with 7 bases in between. In germline, CDR1 is MRHNA, CDR2 SNTAGT. The CDR3 DNA reads as TGTGCCAGCAGTGAAGGGGGGGAAGCTTTCTTT. It codes for CASSEGGEAFF.

This clone was picked up one time. This chain links TRBV5-6 with TRBJ1-5; 7 positions match TRBD1. CDR1 and CDR2 from the germline V gene are SGHDT and YYEEEE. The V segment lost 3 bases and the J segment 7 bases; nucleotides outside the gene matches: 13. The length of the CDR3 is 16 residues. The CDR3 loop reads CASSYAPTGTGQPQHF. The CDR3 DNA reads TGTGCCAGCAGCTACGCCCCGACAGGGACGGGCCAGCCCCAGCATTTT.

The J gene is TRBJ1-1, the V gene TRBV5-1, with D uncertain. Germline values: CDR1 SGHRS, CDR2 YFSETQ. Trimming left V 2 bases short and J 4 bases short, with 15 bases between. This CDR3 region has 15 residues. DNA of the CDR3: TGCGCCAGCAGCTTAGAAGAGGCGTGGGGCACTGAAGCTTTCTTT. Encoded protein: CASSLEEAWGTEAFF.

The chain employs TRBV5-1 and TRBJ2-3; 15 bases line up with TRBD2. This CDR3 is 19 amino acids long. J gave up 1 base and V 0 bases, and 6 bases lay outside the gene matches. Germline V gene lookup returns CDR1 SGHRS and CDR2 YFSETQ. CDR3 amino acids: CASSLDGTSGGSGTDTQYF. The CDR3 DNA reads TGCGCCAGCAGCTTGGATGGGACTAGCGGGGGGAGCGGCACAGATACGCAGTATTTT.

This clone was counted once. This rearrangement joins TRBV3-1 (or the pseudogene TRBV3-2) to TRBJ1-1; no clear D gene. V shed 0 bases and J shed 4 bases, with 9 bases lying between them. The CDR3 has 14 amino acids. From germline, CDR1 is LGHDT and CDR2 YNNKEL (reference sequence). The CDR3 DNA follows: TGTGCCAGCAGCCAAGAGAGGGTAGGCACTGAAGCTTTCTTT. Residues: CASSQERVGTEAFF.

V is TRBV6-5 and J is TRBJ2-7; 7 nucleotides align to TRBD1. The CDR3 has 14 amino acids. CDR1 is MNHEY, CDR2 SVGAGI, per germline. Trimming at V came to 5 bases and at J to 2 bases, leaving 6 bases not matched to a gene. The CDR3 reads CASSNRDRPYEQYF. CDR3 DNA sequence: TGTGCCAGCAGTAACCGGGACAGACCCTACGAGCAGTACTTC.

This clone was seen just once. The chain joins TRBV6-1 to TRBJ2-5; D is perhaps TRBD2 (5 bases). CDR3 length: 14 amino acids. Trimming removed 3 bases from V and 1 base from J, with 9 bases in between. The germline gives CDR1 MNHNS, CDR2 SASEGT. The CDR3 protein is CASSERVIQETQYF. The CDR3, as DNA: TGTGCCAGCAGTGAGCGGGTAATCCAAGAGACCCAGTACTTC.

A single count supports this clone. The chain employs TRBV29-1 and TRBJ1-2; tentative D call: TRBD1 (5 bases). V gave up 6 bases and J gave up 1 base, with 9 bases separating them. Germline lookup yields CDR1 SQVTM and CDR2 ANQGSEA. The CDR3 is 12 residues long. The CDR3 DNA reads as TGCAGCGTGGGGACGGTTAACTATGGCTACACCTTC. Encoded protein: CSVGTVNYGYTF.

V is TRBV5-1 and J is TRBJ2-3, with D unresolved. The CDR3 has 14 residues. Per germline, CDR1 SGHRS and CDR2 YFSETQ. The V end lost 9 bases, the J end lost 6 bases, and 20 bases lay between the germline ends. The CDR3 DNA sequence: TGCGCCACCTCAATGGGTAAGGTTGATGATACGCAGTATTTT. It translates to CATSMGKVDDTQYF.

V is TRBV6-5 and J is TRBJ2-3, with D possibly matching TRBD1 (5 bases). The CDR3 consists of 12 residues. Trimming pared 4 bases from V and 9 bases from J, leaving 11 bases between. Germline V lookup: CDR1 MNHEY, CDR2 SVGAGI. The CDR3 bases are TGTGCCAGCAGTTCAGGTACAGGCACGCAGTATTTT. It specifies CASSSGTGTQYF.